The 7 T cell receptor beta chains given below trace back to one sample, sequenced in a study of T cells in Graves' hyperthyroidism and ophthalmopathy. Amplification yielded TCR beta CDR3 regions, with RNA transcripts as the source. HTBI primers drove first-round RT-PCR of the TCR CDR3. TCRdb reprocessed the multiplex PCR reads via MiXCR and lists one record per CDR3 protein. The profile shows around 580,000 distinct CDR3 sequences, roughly 50% of them singletons. Material: peripheral blood or thyroid tissue (not recorded which). These receptors all come from a woman between 18 and 30 years old with Graves' hyperthyroidism.

This clonotype has only one observation. The chain is built from TRBV29-1 and TRBJ1-5; 9 positions agree with TRBD1. This CDR3 has 17 residues. Looked up from germline, CDR1 is SQVTM and CDR2 is ANQGSEA. Trimming took 6 bases from V and 4 from J; bases not matched to a gene: 16. As DNA, the CDR3 is TGCAGCGTCACGTCCCGGGACAGGGACTTTTTAAATCAGCCCCAGCATTTT. This encodes CSVTSRDRDFLNQPQHF.

In this sample, this clonotype turned up many times. CDR3 sequence: CASSADLGNTIYF. The CDR3 DNA reads as TGTGCCAGCAGTGCGGACCTCGGAAACACCATATATTTT. The chain couples TRBV12-3 or TRBV12-4 to TRBJ1-3; D remains ambiguous. V was trimmed by 5 bases and J by 4 bases, leaving 9 bases between them. The CDR3 runs to 13 residues.

This clonotype was recorded only once. This sequence joins TRBV20-1 and TRBJ2-5, with D uncertain. The V and J ends lost 6 bases and 9 bases respectively, with 20 bases between them. The germline V gene encodes CDR1 DFQATT and CDR2 SNEGSKA (reference sequence). The CDR3 is 13 residues long. CDR3 bases: TGCAGTGCCAGCAGTCTGCCCGGGCCCGCCCAGTACTTC. Translation gives CSASSLPGPAQYF.

This clonotype was found many times. The CDR3 loop reads CSVLGQGTTYEQYF. The CDR3 region has the DNA TGCAGCGTTCTAGGACAGGGGACCACCTACGAGCAGTACTTC. The V call is TRBV29-1, the J call TRBJ2-7, with 9 bases lining up with TRBD1. This CDR3 has 14 residues. The J segment lost 2 bases and the V segment lost 5 bases, leaving 7 bases of the junction unmatched. The germline V gene has CDR1 SQVTM and CDR2 ANQGSEA.

This clonotype was counted a single time. This sequence joins TRBV2 and TRBJ2-7; TRBD2 aligns across 14 bases. Germline values: CDR1 SNHLY, CDR2 FYNNEI. The V and J ends lost 6 bases and 5 bases, in that order; junction bases with no gene match: 12. This CDR3 contains 17 residues. CDR3 sequence (DNA): TGTGCCAGCAGGGGACTAGCGGGAGTCTCTGGAACCAACGAGCAGTACTTC. The encoded protein is CASRGLAGVSGTNEQYF.

The rearrangement links TRBV7-9 to TRBJ1-2; D remains unclear. Germline assignment: CDR1 SEHNR and CDR2 FQNEAQ (reference sequence). This CDR3 is built from 16 residues. Between the trimmed V and J ends, which lost 1 base and 4 bases, there was a span of 16 bases. The CDR3: CASSLVALAGGYGYTF. The CDR3 region has the DNA TGTGCCAGCAGCTTAGTAGCGCTAGCGGGTGGCTATGGCTACACCTTC.

This clonotype was found once. V gene TRBV4-1 combines with J gene TRBJ2-5, with D perhaps being TRBD1 or TRBD2 (6 bases each). The V end lost 0 bases, the J end lost 5 bases, and 13 bases lay between the germline ends. This CDR3 is 15 amino acids long. Germline-derived CDR1 and CDR2 are MGHRA and YSYEKL. For the CDR3, the DNA is TGCGCCAGCAGCCAAGATGGGGGGCGCGGGGAGACCCAGTACTTC. Translation: CASSQDGGRGETQYF.